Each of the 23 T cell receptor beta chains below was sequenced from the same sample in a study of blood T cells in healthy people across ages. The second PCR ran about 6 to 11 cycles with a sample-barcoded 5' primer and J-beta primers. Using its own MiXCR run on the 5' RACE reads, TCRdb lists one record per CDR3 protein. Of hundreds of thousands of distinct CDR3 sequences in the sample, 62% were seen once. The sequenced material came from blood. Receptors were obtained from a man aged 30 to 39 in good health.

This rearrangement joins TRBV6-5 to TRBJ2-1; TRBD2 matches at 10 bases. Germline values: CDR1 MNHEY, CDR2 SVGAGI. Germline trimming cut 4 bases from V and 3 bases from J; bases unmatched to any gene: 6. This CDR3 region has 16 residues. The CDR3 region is CASSSEASGGYNEQFF. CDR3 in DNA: TGTGCCAGCAGTTCCGAAGCTAGCGGGGGCTACAATGAGCAGTTCTTC.

CDR3 coding DNA: TGCAGTGCTAGAGGCCCGGGGGGGGACTATGGCTACACCTTC. Amino acids: CSARGPGGDYGYTF. The chain uses TRBV20-1 and TRBJ1-2; D is perhaps TRBD1 (5 bases). Per the germline V gene, CDR1 is DFQATT and CDR2 is SNEGSKA (reference sequence). V was clipped by 1 base and J by 3 bases, with 12 bases between them. This CDR3 spans 14 amino acids.

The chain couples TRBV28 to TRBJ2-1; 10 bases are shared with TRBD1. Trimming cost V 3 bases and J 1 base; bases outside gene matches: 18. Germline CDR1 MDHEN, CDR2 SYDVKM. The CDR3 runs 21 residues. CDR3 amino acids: CASSFGPVGQGTHLSYNEQFF. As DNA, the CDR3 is TGTGCCAGCAGTTTTGGTCCGGTGGGACAGGGGACGCATCTATCCTACAATGAGCAGTTCTTC.

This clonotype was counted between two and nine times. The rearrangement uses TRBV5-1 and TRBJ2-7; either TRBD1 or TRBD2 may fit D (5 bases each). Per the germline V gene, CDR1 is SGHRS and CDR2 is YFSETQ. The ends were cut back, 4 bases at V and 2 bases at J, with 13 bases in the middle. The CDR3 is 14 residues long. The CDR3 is CASSLGTEAYEQYF. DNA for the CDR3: TGCGCCAGCAGCCTAGGGACGGAAGCCTACGAGCAGTACTTC.

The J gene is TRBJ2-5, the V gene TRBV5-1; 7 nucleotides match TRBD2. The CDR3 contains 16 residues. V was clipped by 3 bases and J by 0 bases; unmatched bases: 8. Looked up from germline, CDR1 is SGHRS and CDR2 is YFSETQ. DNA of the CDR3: TGCGCCAGCAGCTCTGCGTGGGGGACTAACCAAGAGACCCAGTACTTC. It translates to CASSSAWGTNQETQYF.

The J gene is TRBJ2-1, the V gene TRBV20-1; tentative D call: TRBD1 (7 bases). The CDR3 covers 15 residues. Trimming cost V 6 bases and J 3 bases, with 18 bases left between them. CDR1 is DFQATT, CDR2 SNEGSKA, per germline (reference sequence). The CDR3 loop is CSAPPAGQFYNEQFF. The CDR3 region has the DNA TGCAGTGCCCCCCCCGCGGGACAGTTCTACAATGAGCAGTTCTTC.

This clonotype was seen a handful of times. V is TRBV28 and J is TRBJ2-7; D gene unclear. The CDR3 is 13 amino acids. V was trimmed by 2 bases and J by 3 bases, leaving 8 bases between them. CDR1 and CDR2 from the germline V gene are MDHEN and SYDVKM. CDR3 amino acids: CASSLPGRYEQYF. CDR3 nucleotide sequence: TGTGCCAGCAGTTTACCCGGACGCTACGAGCAGTACTTC.

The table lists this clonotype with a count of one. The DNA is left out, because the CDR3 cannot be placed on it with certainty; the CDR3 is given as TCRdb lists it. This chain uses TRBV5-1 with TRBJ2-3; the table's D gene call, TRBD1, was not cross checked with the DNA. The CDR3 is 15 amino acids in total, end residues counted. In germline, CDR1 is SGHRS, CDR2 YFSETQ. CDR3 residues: CASSQFGQGADTQYF.

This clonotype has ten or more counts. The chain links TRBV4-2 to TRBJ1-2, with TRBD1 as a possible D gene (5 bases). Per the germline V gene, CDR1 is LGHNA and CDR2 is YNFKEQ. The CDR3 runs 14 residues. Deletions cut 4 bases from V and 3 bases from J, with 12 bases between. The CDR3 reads CASSRAGTDYGYTF. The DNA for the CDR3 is TGTGCCAGCAGCCGGGCCGGGACCGACTATGGCTACACCTTC.

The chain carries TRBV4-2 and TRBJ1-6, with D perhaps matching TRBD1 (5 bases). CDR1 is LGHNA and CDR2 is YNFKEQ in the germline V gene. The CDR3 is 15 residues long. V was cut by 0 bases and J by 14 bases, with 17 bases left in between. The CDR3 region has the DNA TGTGCCAGCAGCCAAGAGGGGCCAGCCCTCGGCGCCCTCCACTTT. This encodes CASSQEGPALGALHF.

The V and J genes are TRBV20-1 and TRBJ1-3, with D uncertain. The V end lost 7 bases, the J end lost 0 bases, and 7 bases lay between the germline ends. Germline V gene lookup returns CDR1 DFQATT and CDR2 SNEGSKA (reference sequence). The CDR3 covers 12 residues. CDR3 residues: CSVLVSGNTIYF. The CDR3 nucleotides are TGCAGTGTCTTAGTCTCTGGAAACACCATATATTTT.

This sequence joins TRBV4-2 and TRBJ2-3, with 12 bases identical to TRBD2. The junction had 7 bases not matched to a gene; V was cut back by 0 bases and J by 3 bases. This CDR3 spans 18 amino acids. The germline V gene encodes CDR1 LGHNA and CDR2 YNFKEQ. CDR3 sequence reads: CASSQDATSGGETDTQYF. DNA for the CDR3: TGTGCCAGCAGCCAAGACGCGACTAGCGGGGGAGAGACAGATACGCAGTATTTT.

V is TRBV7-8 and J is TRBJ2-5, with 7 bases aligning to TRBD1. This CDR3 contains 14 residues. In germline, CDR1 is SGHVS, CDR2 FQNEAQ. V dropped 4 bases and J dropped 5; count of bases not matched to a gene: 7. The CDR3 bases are TGTGCCAGCAGCTCACCCGGGACAGCGGAGACCCAGTACTTC. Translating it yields CASSSPGTAETQYF.

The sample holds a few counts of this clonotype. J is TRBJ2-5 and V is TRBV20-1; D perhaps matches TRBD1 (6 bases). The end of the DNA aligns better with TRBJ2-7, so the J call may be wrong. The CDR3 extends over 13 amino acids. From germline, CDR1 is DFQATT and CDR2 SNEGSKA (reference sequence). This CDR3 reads CSAAPGVGREQYF. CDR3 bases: TGCAGTGCGGCCCCAGGGGTAGGGCGCGAGCAGTACTTC.

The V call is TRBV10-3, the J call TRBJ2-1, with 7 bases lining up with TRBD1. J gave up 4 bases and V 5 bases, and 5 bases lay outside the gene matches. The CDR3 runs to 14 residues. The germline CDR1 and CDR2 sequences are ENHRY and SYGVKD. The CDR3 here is CAISRDSTYNEQFF. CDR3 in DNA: TGTGCCATCAGTCGGGACAGCACTTACAATGAGCAGTTCTTC.

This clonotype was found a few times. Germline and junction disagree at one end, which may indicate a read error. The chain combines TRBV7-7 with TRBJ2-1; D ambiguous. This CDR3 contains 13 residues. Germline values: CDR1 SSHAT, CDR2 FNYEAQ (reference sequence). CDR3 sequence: CASSLDHYNEQFF. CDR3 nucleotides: TGTGCTAGCAGCTTAGACCACTACAATGAGCAGTTCTTC.

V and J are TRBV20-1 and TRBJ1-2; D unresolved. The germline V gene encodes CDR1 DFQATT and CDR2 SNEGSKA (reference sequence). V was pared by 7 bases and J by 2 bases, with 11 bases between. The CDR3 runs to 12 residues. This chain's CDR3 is CSGKRENYGYTF. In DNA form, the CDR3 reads TGCAGTGGCAAACGGGAGAACTATGGCTACACCTTC.

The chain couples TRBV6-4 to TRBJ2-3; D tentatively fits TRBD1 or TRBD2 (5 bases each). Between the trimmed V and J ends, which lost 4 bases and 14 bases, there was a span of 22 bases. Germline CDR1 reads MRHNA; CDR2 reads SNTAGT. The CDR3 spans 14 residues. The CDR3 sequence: CASSGGQGTDTRYF. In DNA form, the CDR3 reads TGTGCCAGCAGTGGCGGGCAGGGAACAGATACACGGTATTTT.

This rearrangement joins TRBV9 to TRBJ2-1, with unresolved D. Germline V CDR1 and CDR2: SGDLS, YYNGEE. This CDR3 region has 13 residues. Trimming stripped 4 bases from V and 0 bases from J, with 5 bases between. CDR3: CASSPYSYNEQFF. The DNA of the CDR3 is TGTGCCAGCAGCCCGTACTCCTACAATGAGCAGTTCTTC.

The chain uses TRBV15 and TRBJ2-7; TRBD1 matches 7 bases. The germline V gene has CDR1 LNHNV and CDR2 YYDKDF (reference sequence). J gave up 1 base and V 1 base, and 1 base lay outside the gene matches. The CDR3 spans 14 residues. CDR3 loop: CATSRGTGSYEQYF. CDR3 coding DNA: TGTGCCACCAGCAGAGGGACAGGTTCCTACGAGCAGTACTTC.

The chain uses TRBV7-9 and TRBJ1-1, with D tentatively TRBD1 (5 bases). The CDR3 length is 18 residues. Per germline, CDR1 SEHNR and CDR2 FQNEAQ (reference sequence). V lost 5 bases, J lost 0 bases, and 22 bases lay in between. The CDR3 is CASSIRAGHKQMNTEAFF. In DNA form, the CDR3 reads TGTGCCAGCAGCATCAGGGCAGGCCACAAACAAATGAACACTGAAGCTTTCTTT.

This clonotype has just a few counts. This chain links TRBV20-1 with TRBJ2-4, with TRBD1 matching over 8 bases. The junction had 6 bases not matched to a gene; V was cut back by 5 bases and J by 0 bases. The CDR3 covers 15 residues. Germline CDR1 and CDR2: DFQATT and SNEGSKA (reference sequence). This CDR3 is CSAPRDRLAKNIQYF. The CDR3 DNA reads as TGCAGTGCTCCCCGGGACAGGTTAGCCAAAAACATTCAGTACTTC.

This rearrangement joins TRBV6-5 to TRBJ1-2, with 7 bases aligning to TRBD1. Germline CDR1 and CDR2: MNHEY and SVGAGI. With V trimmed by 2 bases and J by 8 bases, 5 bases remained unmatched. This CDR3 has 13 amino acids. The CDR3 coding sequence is TGTGCCAGCAGTTACGAGACAGGGAAAGGCTACACCTTC. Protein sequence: CASSYETGKGYTF.